This T cell receptor (beta chain) was documented in a study of T-cell memory formation after mild COVID-19. Overall study findings and caveats: Contracting clones, day 15 to 85, had balanced CD4/CD8, and later expanders favored CD4+. Shrinking CD4+ clones resided mostly in CM and EM, and CD8+ ones in EMRA.

This clonotype came up many times. Antigen specificity is unknown. TCRdb re-analysed the 5' RACE reads in MiXCR, keeping a single row per CDR3 protein. The sample contains under 250,000 distinct CDR3 sequences, over 9% of which appear only once. The CDR3 has 14 residues. Germline V CDR1 and CDR2: SGDLS, YYNGEE. Trimming cost V 1 base and J 0 bases, with 7 bases left between them. The origin of this receptor is a man aged 18 to 35 who had mild COVID-19 (a few samples of this study predate the infection). Cell type and time point are not known. The sample comprised PBMCs or a T cell subset sorted from them (not recorded which). This chain connects TRBV9 to TRBJ1-1, with D uncertain. The CDR3 region has the DNA TGTGCCAGCAGCGTAAATGTAGTGAACACTGAAGCTTTCTTT. This codes for CASSVNVVNTEAFF. Using reference TRBV9 and TRBJ1-1 for the parts outside the CDR3, the full variable domain is DSGVTQTPKHLITATGQRVTLRCSPRSGDLSVYWYQQSLDQGLQFLIQYYNGEERAKGNILERFSAQQFPDLHSELNLSSLELGDSALYFCASSVNVVNTEAFFGQGTRLTVV.